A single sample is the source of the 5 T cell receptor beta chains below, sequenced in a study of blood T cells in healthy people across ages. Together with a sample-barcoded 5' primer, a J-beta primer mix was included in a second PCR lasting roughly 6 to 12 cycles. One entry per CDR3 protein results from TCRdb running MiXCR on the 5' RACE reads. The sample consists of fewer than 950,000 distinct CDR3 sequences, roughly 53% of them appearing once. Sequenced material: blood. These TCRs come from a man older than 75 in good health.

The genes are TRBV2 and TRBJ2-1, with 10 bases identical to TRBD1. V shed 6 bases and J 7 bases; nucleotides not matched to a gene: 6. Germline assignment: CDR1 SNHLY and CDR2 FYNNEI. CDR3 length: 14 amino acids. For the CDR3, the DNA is TGTGCCAGCAGAGAACCGGGACAGGGGAATGAGCAGTTCTTC. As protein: CASREPGQGNEQFF.

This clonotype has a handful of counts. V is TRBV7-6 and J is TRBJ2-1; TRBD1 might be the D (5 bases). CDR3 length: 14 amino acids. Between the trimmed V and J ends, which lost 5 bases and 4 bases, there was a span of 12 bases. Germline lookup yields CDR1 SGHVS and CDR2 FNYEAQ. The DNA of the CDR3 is TGTGCCAGCAGCATAGGGAAGGGGTACAATGAGCAGTTCTTC. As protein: CASSIGKGYNEQFF.

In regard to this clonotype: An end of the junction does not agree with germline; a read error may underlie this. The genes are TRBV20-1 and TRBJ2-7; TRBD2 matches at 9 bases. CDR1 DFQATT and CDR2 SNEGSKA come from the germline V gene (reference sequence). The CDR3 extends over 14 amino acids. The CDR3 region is CSARGLAGRDEQNF. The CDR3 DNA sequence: TGCAGTGCTAGAGGGCTAGCGGGAAGGGACGAGCAGAACTTC.

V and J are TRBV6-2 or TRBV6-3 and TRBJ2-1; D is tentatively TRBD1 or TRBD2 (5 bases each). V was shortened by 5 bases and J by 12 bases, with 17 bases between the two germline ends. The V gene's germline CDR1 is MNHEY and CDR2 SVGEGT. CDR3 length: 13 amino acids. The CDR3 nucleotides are TGTGCCAGCAGTATCGACTGGGGGTTAGGGCAGTTCTTC. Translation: CASSIDWGLGQFF.

CDR3 coding DNA: TGCAGCGGTTACGACAGGGTTGATAATTCACCCCTCCACTTT. Its protein product is CSGYDRVDNSPLHF. This chain links TRBV29-1 with TRBJ1-6, with TRBD1 matching 7 bases. This CDR3 region has 14 residues. Germline CDR1 SQVTM, CDR2 ANQGSEA. V lost 7 bases to trimming and J lost 5 bases; unmatched junction nucleotides: 8.